This TCR beta chain was found in a study of blood T cell dynamics during melanoma immunotherapy. Time point in this sample: pre-treatment baseline. One draw preceded checkpoint blockade; another followed its first cycle at week 3. Apart from a couple of fast progressors, RECIST 1.1 response was judged 12 weeks post-infusion. No patient had earlier systemic cancer treatment, concurrent immunosuppressants, or another active cancer. Clones were sequenced by immunoSEQ multiplex PCR, and TCRdb holds only the in-frame ones, with some missing. The table shows 15,000 to 20,000 clones, with about 80% occurring only once. The V and J ends lost 0 bases and 3 bases respectively, with 9 bases between them. This CDR3 comprises 15 residues. CDR1 and CDR2 (germline): LGHNA, YNFKEQ.

This clonotype was sampled from a human donor with melanoma. V is TRBV4-2 and J is TRBJ1-5; D unclear. The specimen was blood, collected from a patient treated with checkpoint blockade. Here the CDR3 reads CASSQDPGDNQPQHF. In DNA form, the CDR3 reads TGTGCCAGCAGCCAAGATCCCGGGGACAATCAGCCCCAGCATTTT.